This T cell receptor beta chain originates from a study of blood T cell repertoires in COVID-19. Study details: T cells, B-cell-depleted T cells, or PBMCs supplied cDNA or gDNA.

Data came from immunoSEQ multiplex PCR; TCRdb stores just in-frame clones and leaves some out. The sample holds around 280,000 clones; around 90% are singletons and the top ten take roughly 1.3%. Per the germline V gene, CDR1 is SGHNT and CDR2 is YYREEE (reference sequence). There are 16 residues in the CDR3. J gave up 0 bases and V 1 base, and 3 bases lay outside the gene matches. V and J are TRBV5-4 and TRBJ2-2; 7 bases align to TRBD2. The sequence was obtained from a man between 70 and 80 years old with acute or convalescent COVID-19. Sequences were obtained from peripheral blood. In DNA form, the CDR3 reads TGTGCCAGCAGCTTGTCGCTAGCGGCGAACACCGGGGAGCTGTTTTTT. This gives the protein CASSLSLAANTGELFF.